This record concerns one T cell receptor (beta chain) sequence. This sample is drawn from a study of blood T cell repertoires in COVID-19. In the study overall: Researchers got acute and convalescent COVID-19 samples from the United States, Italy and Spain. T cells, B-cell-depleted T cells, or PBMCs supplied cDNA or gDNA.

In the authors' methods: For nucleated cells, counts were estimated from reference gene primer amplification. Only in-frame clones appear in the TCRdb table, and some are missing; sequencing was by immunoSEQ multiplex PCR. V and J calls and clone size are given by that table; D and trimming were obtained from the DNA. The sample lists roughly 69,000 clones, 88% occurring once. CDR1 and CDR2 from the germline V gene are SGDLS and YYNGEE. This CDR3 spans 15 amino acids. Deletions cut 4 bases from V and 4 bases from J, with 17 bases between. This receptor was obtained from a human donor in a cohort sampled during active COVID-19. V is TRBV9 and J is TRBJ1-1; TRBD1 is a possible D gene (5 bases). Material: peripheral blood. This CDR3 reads CASSPHGAGSTEAFF. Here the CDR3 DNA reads TGTGCCAGCAGCCCCCACGGAGCAGGGTCCACTGAAGCTTTCTTT.